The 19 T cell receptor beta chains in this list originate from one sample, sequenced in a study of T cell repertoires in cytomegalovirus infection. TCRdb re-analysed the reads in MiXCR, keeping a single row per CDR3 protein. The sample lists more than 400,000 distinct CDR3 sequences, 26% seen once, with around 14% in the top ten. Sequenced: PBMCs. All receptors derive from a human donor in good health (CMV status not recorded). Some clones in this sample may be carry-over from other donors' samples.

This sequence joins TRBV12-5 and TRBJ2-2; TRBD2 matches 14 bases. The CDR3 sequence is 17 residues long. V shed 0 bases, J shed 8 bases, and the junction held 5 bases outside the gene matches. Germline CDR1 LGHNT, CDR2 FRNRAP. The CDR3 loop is CASGLVLGLAGAGELFF. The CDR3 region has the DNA TGTGCTAGTGGTTTGGTATTGGGACTAGCGGGAGCAGGGGAGCTGTTTTTT.

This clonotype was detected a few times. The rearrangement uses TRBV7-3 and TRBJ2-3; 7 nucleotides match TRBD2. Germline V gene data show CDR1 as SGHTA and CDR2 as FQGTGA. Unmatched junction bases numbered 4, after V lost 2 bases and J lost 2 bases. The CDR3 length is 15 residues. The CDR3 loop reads CASSLFLADTDTQYF. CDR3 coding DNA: TGTGCCAGCAGCTTATTCCTAGCGGACACAGATACGCAGTATTTT.

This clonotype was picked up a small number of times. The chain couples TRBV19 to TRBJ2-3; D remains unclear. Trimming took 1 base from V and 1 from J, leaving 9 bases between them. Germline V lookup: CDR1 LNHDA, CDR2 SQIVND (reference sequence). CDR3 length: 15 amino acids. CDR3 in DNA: TGTGCCAGTAGTATAGGGGCCCTCGGCACAGATACGCAGTATTTT. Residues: CASSIGALGTDTQYF.

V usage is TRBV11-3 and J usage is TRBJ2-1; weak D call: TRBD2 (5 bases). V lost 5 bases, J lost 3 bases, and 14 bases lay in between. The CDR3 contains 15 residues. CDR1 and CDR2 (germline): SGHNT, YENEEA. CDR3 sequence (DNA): TGTGCCAGCAGCCCGACTATTGATAACTACAATGAGCAGTTCTTC. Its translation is CASSPTIDNYNEQFF.

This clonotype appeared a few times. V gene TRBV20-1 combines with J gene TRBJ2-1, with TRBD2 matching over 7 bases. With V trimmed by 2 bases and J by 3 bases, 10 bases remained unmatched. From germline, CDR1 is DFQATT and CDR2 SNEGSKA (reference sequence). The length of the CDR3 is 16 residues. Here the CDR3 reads CSARLGLPGGYNEQFF. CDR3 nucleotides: TGCAGTGCTAGACTGGGTCTACCGGGAGGCTACAATGAGCAGTTCTTC.

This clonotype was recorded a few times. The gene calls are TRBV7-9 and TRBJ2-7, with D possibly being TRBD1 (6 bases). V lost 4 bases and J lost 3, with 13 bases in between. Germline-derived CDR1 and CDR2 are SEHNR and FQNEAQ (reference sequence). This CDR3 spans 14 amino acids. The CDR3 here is CASSSLGQSYEQYF. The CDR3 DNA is TGTGCCAGCAGCTCTCTTGGACAGAGCTACGAGCAGTACTTC.

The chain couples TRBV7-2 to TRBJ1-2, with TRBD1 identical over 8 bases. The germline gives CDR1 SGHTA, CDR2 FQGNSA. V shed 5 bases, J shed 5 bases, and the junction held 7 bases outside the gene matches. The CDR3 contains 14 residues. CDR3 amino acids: CASSPGTGIYGYTF. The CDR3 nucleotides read TGTGCCAGCAGCCCGGGGACAGGAATTTATGGCTACACCTTC.

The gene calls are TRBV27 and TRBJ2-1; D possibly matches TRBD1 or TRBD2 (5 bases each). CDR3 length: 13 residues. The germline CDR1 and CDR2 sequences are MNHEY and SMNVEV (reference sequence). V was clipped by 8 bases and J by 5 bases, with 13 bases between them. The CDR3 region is CASRDGFNNEQFF. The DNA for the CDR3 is TGTGCCAGCCGGGACGGCTTTAACAATGAGCAGTTCTTC.

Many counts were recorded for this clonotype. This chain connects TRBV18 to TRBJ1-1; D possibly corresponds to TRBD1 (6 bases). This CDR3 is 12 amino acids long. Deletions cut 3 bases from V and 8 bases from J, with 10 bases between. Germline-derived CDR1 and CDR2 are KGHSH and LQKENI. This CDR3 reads CASSPGQIEAFF. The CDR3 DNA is TGTGCCAGCTCACCGGGACAAATCGAAGCTTTCTTT.

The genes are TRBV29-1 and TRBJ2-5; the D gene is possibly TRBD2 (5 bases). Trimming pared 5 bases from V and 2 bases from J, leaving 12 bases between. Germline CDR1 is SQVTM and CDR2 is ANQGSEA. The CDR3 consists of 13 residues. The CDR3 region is CSVFSGSQETQYF. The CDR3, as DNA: TGCAGCGTTTTTTCGGGATCACAAGAGACCCAGTACTTC.

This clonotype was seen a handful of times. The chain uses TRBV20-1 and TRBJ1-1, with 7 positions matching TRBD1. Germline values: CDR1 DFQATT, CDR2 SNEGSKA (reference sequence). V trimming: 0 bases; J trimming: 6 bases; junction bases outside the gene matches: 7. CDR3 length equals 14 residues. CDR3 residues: CSARDRNRGAEAFF. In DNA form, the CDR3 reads TGCAGTGCTAGAGATAGGAACAGGGGCGCTGAAGCTTTCTTT.

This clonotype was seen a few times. In nucleotides, the CDR3 is TGTGCCATCAGTGAGTCGACTAGCTGGGGGGAGACCCAGTACTTC. Residues: CAISESTSWGETQYF. The chain carries TRBV10-3 and TRBJ2-5, with 7 bases aligning to TRBD2. This CDR3 is 15 amino acids long. Germline trimming cut 0 bases from V and 5 bases from J; bases unmatched to any gene: 6. Germline V lookup: CDR1 ENHRY, CDR2 SYGVKD.

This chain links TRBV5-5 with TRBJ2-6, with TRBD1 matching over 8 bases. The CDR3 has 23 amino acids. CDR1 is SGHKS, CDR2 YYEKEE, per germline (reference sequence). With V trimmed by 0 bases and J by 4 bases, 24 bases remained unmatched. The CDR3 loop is CASSLEVPGQVLGSVLGANVLTF. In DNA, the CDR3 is TGTGCCAGCAGCTTGGAAGTCCCGGGACAGGTGCTGGGATCCGTCTTGGGGGCCAACGTCCTGACTTTC. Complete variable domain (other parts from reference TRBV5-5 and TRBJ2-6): DAGVTQSPTHLIKTRGQQVTLRCSPISGHKSVSWYQQVLGQGPQFIFQYYEKEERGRGNFPDRFSARQFPNYSSELNVNALLLGDSALYLCASSLEVPGQVLGSVLGANVLTFGAGSRLTVL.

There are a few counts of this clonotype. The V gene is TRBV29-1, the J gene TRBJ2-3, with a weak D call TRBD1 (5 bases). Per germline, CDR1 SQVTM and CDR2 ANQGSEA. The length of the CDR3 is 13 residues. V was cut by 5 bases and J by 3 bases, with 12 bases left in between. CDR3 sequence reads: CSVRQGGTDTQYF. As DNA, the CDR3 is TGCAGCGTTCGGCAGGGCGGAACAGATACGCAGTATTTT.

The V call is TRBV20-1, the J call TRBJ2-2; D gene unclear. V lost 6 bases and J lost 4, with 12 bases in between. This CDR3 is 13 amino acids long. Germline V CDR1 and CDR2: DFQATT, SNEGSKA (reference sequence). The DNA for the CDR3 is TGCAGTGCCCGGTGGATGGGCACCGGGGAGCTGTTTTTT. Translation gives CSARWMGTGELFF.

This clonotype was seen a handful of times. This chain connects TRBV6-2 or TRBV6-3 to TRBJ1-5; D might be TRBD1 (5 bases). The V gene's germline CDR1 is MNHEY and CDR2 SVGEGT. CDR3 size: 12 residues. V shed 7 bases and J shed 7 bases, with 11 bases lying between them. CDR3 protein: CASNRDRQPQHF. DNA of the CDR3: TGTGCCAGCAATAGAGACAGACAGCCCCAGCATTTT.

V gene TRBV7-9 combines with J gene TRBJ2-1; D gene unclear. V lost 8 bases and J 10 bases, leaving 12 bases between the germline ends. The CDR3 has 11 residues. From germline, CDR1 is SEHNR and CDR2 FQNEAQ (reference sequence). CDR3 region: CASSLLSEQFF. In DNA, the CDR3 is TGTGCCAGCTCTCTCCTCAGCGAGCAGTTCTTC. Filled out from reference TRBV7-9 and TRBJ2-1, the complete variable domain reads DTGVSQNPRHKITKRGQNVTFRCDPISEHNRLYWYRQTLGQGPEFLTYFQNEAQLEKSRLLSDRFSAERPKGSFSTLEIQRTEQGDSAMYLCASSLLSEQFFGPGTRLTVL.

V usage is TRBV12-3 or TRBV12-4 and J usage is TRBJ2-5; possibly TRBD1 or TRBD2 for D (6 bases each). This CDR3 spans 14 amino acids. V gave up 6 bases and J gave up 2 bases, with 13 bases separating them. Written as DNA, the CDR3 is TGTGCCAGCAGGGAGGGACACCTTCAAGAGACCCAGTACTTC. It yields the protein CASREGHLQETQYF.

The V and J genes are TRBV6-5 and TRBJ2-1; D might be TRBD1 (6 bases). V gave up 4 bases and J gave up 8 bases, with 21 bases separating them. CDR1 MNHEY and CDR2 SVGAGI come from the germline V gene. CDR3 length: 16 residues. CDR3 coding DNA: TGTGCCAGCAGTTTAGACAGTGGGGGCCTGGTAGATGAGCAGTTCTTC. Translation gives CASSLDSGGLVDEQFF.